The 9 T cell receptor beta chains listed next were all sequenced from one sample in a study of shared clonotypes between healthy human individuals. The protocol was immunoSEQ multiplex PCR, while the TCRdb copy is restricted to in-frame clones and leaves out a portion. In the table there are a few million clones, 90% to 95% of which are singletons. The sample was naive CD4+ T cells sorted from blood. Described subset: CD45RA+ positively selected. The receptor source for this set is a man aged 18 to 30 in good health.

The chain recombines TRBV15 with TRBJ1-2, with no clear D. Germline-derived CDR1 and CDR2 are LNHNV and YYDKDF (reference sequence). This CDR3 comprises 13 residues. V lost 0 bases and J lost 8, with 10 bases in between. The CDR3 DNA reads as TGTGCCACCAGCAGAGATCTGGAGGTCGGCTACACCTTC. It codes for CATSRDLEVGYTF.

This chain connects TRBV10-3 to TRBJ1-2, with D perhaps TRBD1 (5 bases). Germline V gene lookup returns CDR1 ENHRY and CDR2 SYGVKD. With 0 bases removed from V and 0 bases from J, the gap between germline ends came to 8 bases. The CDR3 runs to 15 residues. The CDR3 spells CAISESDITNYGYTF. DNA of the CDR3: TGTGCCATCAGTGAGTCGGACATTACTAACTATGGCTACACCTTC.

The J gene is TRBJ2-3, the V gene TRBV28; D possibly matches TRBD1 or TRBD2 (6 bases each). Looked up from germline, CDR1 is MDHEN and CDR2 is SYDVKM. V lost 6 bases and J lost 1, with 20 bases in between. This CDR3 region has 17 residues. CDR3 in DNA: TGTGCCAGCAGCGAACCGCCGGGGGCCGTTGGCACAGATACGCAGTATTTT. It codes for CASSEPPGAVGTDTQYF.

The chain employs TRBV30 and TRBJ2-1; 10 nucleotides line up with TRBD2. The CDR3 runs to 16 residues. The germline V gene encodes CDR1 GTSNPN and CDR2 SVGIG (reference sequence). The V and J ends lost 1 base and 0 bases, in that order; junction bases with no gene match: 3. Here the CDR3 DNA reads TGTGCCTGGAGTGAGGGACTAGCGAACTCCTACAATGAGCAGTTCTTC. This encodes CAWSEGLANSYNEQFF.

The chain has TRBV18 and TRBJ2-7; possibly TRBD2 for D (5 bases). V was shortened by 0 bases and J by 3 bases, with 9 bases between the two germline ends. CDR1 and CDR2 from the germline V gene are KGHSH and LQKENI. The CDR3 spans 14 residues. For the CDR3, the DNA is TGTGCCAGCTCACCACCGCTAGGACTCTACGAGCAGTACTTC. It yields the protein CASSPPLGLYEQYF.

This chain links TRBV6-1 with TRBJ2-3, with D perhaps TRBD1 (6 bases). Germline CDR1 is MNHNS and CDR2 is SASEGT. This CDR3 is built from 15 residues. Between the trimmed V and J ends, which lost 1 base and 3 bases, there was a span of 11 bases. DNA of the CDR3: TGTGCCAGCAGTGAAGGGGTAGGGGGAACAGATACGCAGTATTTT. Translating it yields CASSEGVGGTDTQYF.

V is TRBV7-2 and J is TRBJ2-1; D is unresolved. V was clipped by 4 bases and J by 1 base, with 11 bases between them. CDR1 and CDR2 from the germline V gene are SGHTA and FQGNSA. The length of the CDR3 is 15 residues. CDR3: CASSSTQKSYNEQFF. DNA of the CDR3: TGTGCCAGCAGCTCTACCCAAAAGTCCTACAATGAGCAGTTCTTC.

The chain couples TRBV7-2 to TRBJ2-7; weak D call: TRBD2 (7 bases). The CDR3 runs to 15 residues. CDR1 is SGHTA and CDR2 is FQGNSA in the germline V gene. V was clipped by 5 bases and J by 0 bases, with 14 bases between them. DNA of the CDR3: TGTGCCAGCAGCCAGGGGCGGGAGACCTCCTACGAGCAGTACTTC. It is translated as CASSQGRETSYEQYF. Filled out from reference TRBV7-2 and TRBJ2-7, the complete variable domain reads GAGVSQSPSNKVTEKGKDVELRCDPISGHTALYWYRQSLGQGLEFLIYFQGNSAPDKSGLPSDRFSAERTGGSVSTLTIQRTQQEDSAVYLCASSQGRETSYEQYFGPGTRLTVT.

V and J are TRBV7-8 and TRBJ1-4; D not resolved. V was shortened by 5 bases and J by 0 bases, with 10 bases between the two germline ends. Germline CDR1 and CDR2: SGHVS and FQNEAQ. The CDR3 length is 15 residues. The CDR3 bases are TGTGCCAGCAGCGCAGACGGTGCAACTAATGAAAAACTGTTTTTT. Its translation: CASSADGATNEKLFF.